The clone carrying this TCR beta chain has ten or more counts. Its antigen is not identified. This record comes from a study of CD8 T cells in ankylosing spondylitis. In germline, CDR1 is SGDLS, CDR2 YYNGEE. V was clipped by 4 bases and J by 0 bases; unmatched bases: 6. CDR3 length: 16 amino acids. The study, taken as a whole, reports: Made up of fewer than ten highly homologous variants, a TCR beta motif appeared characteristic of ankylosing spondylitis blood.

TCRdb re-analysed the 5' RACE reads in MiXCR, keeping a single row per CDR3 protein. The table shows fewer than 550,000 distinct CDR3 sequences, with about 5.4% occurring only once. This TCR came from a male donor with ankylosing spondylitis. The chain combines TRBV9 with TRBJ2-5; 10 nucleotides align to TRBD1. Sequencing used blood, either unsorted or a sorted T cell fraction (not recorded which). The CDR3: CASSQEDRGYQETQYF. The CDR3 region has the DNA TGTGCCAGCAGCCAAGAGGACAGGGGGTACCAAGAGACCCAGTACTTC.